A single sample is the source of the 25 T cell receptor beta chains below, sequenced in a study of blood T cell repertoires in COVID-19. Produced via immunoSEQ multiplex PCR; TCRdb's table is partial and in-frame only. The sample holds tens of thousands of clones, 75% to 90% seen once. The source material was peripheral blood. The receptors were gathered from a woman between 55 and 75 years old with COVID-19, enrolled during active disease.

V is TRBV7-2 and J is TRBJ2-1; TRBD2 matches at 10 bases. CDR3 length: 15 amino acids. J was trimmed by 4 bases and V by 5 bases; bases with no gene match: 5. CDR1 is SGHTA, CDR2 FQGNSA, per germline. The CDR3 protein is CASSPGTSVYNEQFF. CDR3 bases: TGTGCCAGCAGCCCGGGGACTAGCGTGTACAATGAGCAGTTCTTC.

The gene calls are TRBV28 and TRBJ1-4; a possible D gene is TRBD1 (5 bases). This CDR3 comprises 15 residues. Trimming removed 6 bases at V and 2 bases at J, with 13 bases between. The germline gives CDR1 MDHEN, CDR2 SYDVKM. The CDR3 sequence is CASSLSQGTNEKLFF. DNA for the CDR3: TGTGCCAGCAGCCTCTCCCAGGGTACTAATGAAAAACTGTTTTTT.

J is TRBJ2-7 and V is TRBV28; possibly TRBD2 for D (6 bases). V lost 3 bases and J 6 bases, leaving 9 bases between the germline ends. The CDR3 has 12 residues. Looked up from germline, CDR1 is MDHEN and CDR2 is SYDVKM. The CDR3 spells CASSFGGVEQYF. CDR3 nucleotides: TGTGCCAGCAGTTTTGGAGGGGTCGAGCAGTACTTC.

This chain links TRBV19 with TRBJ2-5, with 12 bases that match TRBD2. Per germline, CDR1 LNHDA and CDR2 SQIVND (reference sequence). The V segment lost 9 bases and the J segment 4 bases; nucleotides outside the gene matches: 9. The CDR3 extends over 15 amino acids. The CDR3 loop is CARLTSGRVVETQYF. The CDR3 bases are TGTGCCAGACTGACTAGCGGGAGAGTGGTAGAGACCCAGTACTTC.

The chain uses TRBV11-2 and TRBJ1-1; 9 bases align to TRBD1. Germline CDR1 SGHAT, CDR2 FQNNGV. V gave up 5 bases and J gave up 1 base; unmatched junction bases: 2. The CDR3 contains 14 residues. CDR3 in amino acids: CASSAGQGNTEAFF. For the CDR3, the DNA is TGTGCCAGCAGCGCGGGACAGGGGAACACTGAAGCTTTCTTT.

The chain is built from TRBV5-1 and TRBJ2-2; D might be TRBD1 (6 bases). Trimming cost V 1 base and J 2 bases, with 9 bases left between them. The V gene's germline CDR1 is SGHRS and CDR2 YFSETQ. The CDR3 contains 15 residues. The DNA for the CDR3 is TGCGCCAGCAGCTTGAACAGGGATAACACCGGGGAGCTGTTTTTT. This codes for CASSLNRDNTGELFF.

The V and J genes are TRBV6-4 and TRBJ2-7, with TRBD2 matching 8 bases. The CDR3 is made up of 15 amino acids. The J segment lost 2 bases and the V segment lost 4 bases, leaving 7 bases of the junction unmatched. Germline assignment: CDR1 MRHNA and CDR2 SNTAGT. CDR3 residues: CASSVMAGGTYEQYF. Here the CDR3 DNA reads TGTGCCAGCAGTGTGATGGCGGGAGGTACCTACGAGCAGTACTTC.

This clone was recorded a few times. This rearrangement joins TRBV24-1 to TRBJ1-5; D is ambiguous. The germline V and J ends were trimmed by 9 bases and 2 bases, with 13 bases remaining between them. This CDR3 has 14 amino acids. The germline V gene has CDR1 KGHDR and CDR2 SFDVKD. The CDR3 DNA follows: TGTGCCACCTCGTCGGGCGGGGGCAATCAGCCCCAGCATTTT. Its protein is CATSSGGGNQPQHF.

The DNA for the CDR3 is TGCGCCAGCAGTGCCCAGGGACTCTTATCTCCTTTTTTT. Its protein is CASSAQGLLSPFF. The gene calls are TRBV10-2 and TRBJ1-4; possible D gene TRBD1, 5 bases. Germline V gives CDR1 WSHSY, CDR2 SAAADI. V shed 4 bases and J shed 17 bases, with 20 bases lying between them. There are 13 residues in the CDR3.

The genes are TRBV29-1 and TRBJ1-2; 11 nucleotides match TRBD1. V was pared by 3 bases and J by 7 bases, with 10 bases of the junction left unmatched. This CDR3 comprises 15 residues. Germline-derived CDR1 and CDR2 are SQVTM and ANQGSEA. DNA for the CDR3: TGCAGCGTTGATCGGACGGACAGGGGGCTATTTGGCTACACCTTC. This encodes CSVDRTDRGLFGYTF.

This clone was detected only a few times. The chain uses TRBV28 and TRBJ2-7; D ambiguous. The CDR3 sequence is 11 residues long. The V end was cut by 4 bases, the J end by 5 bases, with 6 bases between. Germline CDR1 is MDHEN and CDR2 is SYDVKM. Here the CDR3 DNA reads TGTGCCAGCAGTTCGCGGCACGAGCAGTACTTC. This translates into CASSSRHEQYF.

This sequence joins TRBV19 and TRBJ2-7; D may be TRBD2 (9 bases). The ends were cut back, 6 bases at V and 5 bases at J, with 26 bases in the middle. Germline assignment: CDR1 LNHDA and CDR2 SQIVND (reference sequence). The CDR3 extends over 17 amino acids. The CDR3 protein is CASSHTGGGSGSHEQYF. The CDR3 coding sequence is TGTGCCAGTAGCCATACAGGGGGAGGTAGCGGGAGCCACGAGCAGTACTTC.

The chain recombines TRBV9 with TRBJ1-3; a weak D match, TRBD1 (6 bases). This CDR3 has 16 residues. Germline V lookup: CDR1 SGDLS, CDR2 YYNGEE. V lost 3 bases and J 4 bases, leaving 17 bases between the germline ends. Here the CDR3 DNA reads TGTGCCAGCAGCGCAAACCCACTGGGGACAGGAAACACCATATATTTT. Translation gives CASSANPLGTGNTIYF.

This clone was counted a single time. V and J are TRBV19 and TRBJ1-2; D unclear. CDR1 is LNHDA, CDR2 SQIVND, per germline (reference sequence). CDR3 length equals 11 residues. Deletions cut 3 bases from V and 9 bases from J, with 8 bases between. The DNA for the CDR3 is TGTGCCAGTAGTATTGGGAGTAGCTACACCTTC. Its translation: CASSIGSSYTF.

This clone turned up a few times. The chain has TRBV4-1 and TRBJ1-1; no firm D call. V shed 1 base and J shed 1 base, with 7 bases lying between them. The CDR3 sequence is 14 residues long. The germline V gene encodes CDR1 MGHRA and CDR2 YSYEKL. The CDR3 DNA sequence: TGCGCCAGCAGCCAAGGTGTCAGGAACACTGAAGCTTTCTTT. Translation: CASSQGVRNTEAFF.

The chain combines TRBV18 with TRBJ2-5, with 10 bases aligning to TRBD1. The CDR3 runs 16 residues. Germline V gene lookup returns CDR1 KGHSH and CDR2 LQKENI. Trimming at V came to 3 bases and at J to 5 bases, leaving 9 bases not matched to a gene. The CDR3 is CASSPLGQGFKETQYF. As DNA, the CDR3 is TGTGCCAGCTCACCCCTGGGACAGGGGTTTAAGGAGACCCAGTACTTC.

V is TRBV6-5 and J is TRBJ1-5; unclear D gene. Germline V lookup: CDR1 MNHEY, CDR2 SVGAGI. The length of the CDR3 is 14 residues. V lost 7 bases and J lost 7, with 17 bases in between. The CDR3 DNA reads as TGTGCCAGCACACCCCGACTGGGGAGGCAGCCCCAGCATTTT. This codes for CASTPRLGRQPQHF.

The V gene is TRBV6-2 or TRBV6-3, the J gene TRBJ1-5; a possible D gene is TRBD1 (6 bases). Germline CDR1 is MNHEY and CDR2 is SVGEGT. The CDR3 consists of 15 residues. Trimming stripped 5 bases from V and 2 bases from J, with 13 bases between. CDR3: CASSPRGVGNQPQHF. The CDR3 DNA sequence: TGTGCCAGCAGTCCCAGGGGCGTGGGCAATCAGCCCCAGCATTTT.

The chain carries TRBV11-3 and TRBJ2-3; D may be TRBD1 (5 bases). The CDR3 covers 14 residues. Trimming took 1 base from V and 6 from J, leaving 11 bases between them. Germline V lookup: CDR1 SGHNT, CDR2 YENEEA. The DNA of the CDR3 is TGTGCCAGCAGCTTAGTGGCAGGGTCGGATACGCAGTATTTT. Encoded protein: CASSLVAGSDTQYF.

The V gene is TRBV11-3, the J gene TRBJ2-7, with a weak D call TRBD2 (6 bases). The CDR3 extends over 14 amino acids. Per germline, CDR1 SGHNT and CDR2 YENEEA. V was trimmed by 4 bases and J by 2 bases, leaving 12 bases between them. CDR3 protein: CASSYLASTYEQYF. CDR3 nucleotides: TGTGCCAGCAGCTATCTAGCGAGCACCTACGAGCAGTACTTC.

The V gene is TRBV9, the J gene TRBJ1-2; 7 nucleotides line up with TRBD1. Germline V gene sequence: CDR1 SGDLS, CDR2 YYNGEE. The CDR3 covers 14 residues. Trimming at V came to 0 bases and at J to 4 bases, leaving 3 bases not matched to a gene. The CDR3 DNA is TGTGCCAGCAGCGTAGACAGGGGCCCCTATGGCTACACCTTC. Translating gives CASSVDRGPYGYTF.

This clone was seen a single time. The V call is TRBV6-5, the J call TRBJ2-2; D is uncertain. The ends were cut back, 2 bases at V and 1 base at J, with 11 bases in the middle. The CDR3 extends over 16 amino acids. Germline values: CDR1 MNHEY, CDR2 SVGAGI. The CDR3 sequence is CASSYAVTGNTGELFF. CDR3 nucleotides: TGTGCCAGCAGTTACGCTGTCACGGGGAACACCGGGGAGCTGTTTTTT.

The chain carries TRBV7-2 and TRBJ1-2; 8 bases line up with TRBD1. The CDR3 contains 17 residues. V was pared by 2 bases and J by 2 bases, with 10 bases of the junction left unmatched. CDR1 and CDR2 from the germline V gene are SGHTA and FQGNSA. CDR3 residues: CASSLLTTGVLNYGYTF. The CDR3 coding sequence is TGTGCCAGCAGCTTACTTACGACAGGGGTTCTCAACTATGGCTACACCTTC.

The chain links TRBV5-1 to TRBJ2-3; 9 bases fit TRBD2. Trimming took 0 bases from V and 2 from J; bases not matched to a gene: 4. The germline V gene encodes CDR1 SGHRS and CDR2 YFSETQ. This CDR3 has 16 residues. CDR3 sequence reads: CASSLAGTSFTDTQYF. The CDR3 DNA reads TGCGCCAGCAGCTTGGCAGGGACTAGCTTCACAGATACGCAGTATTTT.

This rearrangement joins TRBV25-1 to TRBJ1-1; 12 bases are shared with TRBD1. Per germline, CDR1 MGHDK and CDR2 SYGVNS. The CDR3 spans 15 residues. V lost 7 bases and J lost 5; bases outside the gene matches: 8. The CDR3 DNA follows: TGTGCCAGCAACCAGGGACAGGGGGCGCGGACTGAAGCTTTCTTT. It specifies CASNQGQGARTEAFF.